This entry lists 3 T cell receptor beta chains sequenced from one sample in a study of blood T cell repertoires in COVID-19. Repertoires were generated with immunoSEQ multiplex PCR, while TCRdb's copy carries only in-frame clones and drops some. Of 100,000 or so clones listed, roughly four fifths were seen once; the top ten hold 20% to 25%. Sequencing used peripheral blood. These receptors came from a man in his 70s with active or convalescent COVID-19.

This clone was counted many times. This chain joins TRBV4-1 and TRBJ1-1, with D unclear. CDR1 and CDR2 (germline): MGHRA, YSYEKL. Between the trimmed V and J ends, which lost 1 base and 5 bases, there was a span of 5 bases. This CDR3 comprises 12 residues. In nucleotides, the CDR3 is TGCGCCAGCAGCCAAGGAGAGACTGAAGCTTTCTTT. Its translation: CASSQGETEAFF.

The chain uses TRBV19 and TRBJ2-5, with TRBD2 as a possible D gene (5 bases). Trimming shortened V by 5 bases and J by 2 bases, and 12 bases separated the two germline ends. CDR3 length equals 14 residues. Germline-derived CDR1 and CDR2 are LNHDA and SQIVND (reference sequence). CDR3 sequence: CASSPKAGQETQYF. The CDR3 nucleotides read TGTGCCAGTAGTCCGAAGGCGGGTCAAGAGACCCAGTACTTC.

This chain links TRBV24-1 with TRBJ2-5; TRBD1 aligns across 8 bases. CDR3 length: 16 residues. J gave up 8 bases and V 3 bases, and 13 bases lay outside the gene matches. CDR1 and CDR2 (germline): KGHDR, SFDVKD. The CDR3 bases are TGTGCCACCAGTGATGTGGGACAGGCCCTTTTTGAAACCCAGTACTTC. Residues: CATSDVGQALFETQYF.